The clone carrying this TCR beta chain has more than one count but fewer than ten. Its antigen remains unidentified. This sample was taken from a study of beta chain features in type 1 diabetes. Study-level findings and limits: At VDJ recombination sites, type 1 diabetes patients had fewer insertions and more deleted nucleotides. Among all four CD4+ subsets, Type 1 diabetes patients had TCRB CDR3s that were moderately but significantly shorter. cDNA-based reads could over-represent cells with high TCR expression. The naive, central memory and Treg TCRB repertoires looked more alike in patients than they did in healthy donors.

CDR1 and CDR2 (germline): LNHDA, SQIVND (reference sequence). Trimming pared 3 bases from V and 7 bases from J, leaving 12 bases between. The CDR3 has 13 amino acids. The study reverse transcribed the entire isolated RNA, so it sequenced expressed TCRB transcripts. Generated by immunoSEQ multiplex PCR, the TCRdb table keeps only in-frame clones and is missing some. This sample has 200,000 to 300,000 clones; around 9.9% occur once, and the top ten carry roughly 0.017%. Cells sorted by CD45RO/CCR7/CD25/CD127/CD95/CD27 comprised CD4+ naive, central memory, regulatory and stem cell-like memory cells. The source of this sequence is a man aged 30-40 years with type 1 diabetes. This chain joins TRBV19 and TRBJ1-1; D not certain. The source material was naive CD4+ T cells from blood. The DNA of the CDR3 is TGTGCCAGTAGTATGAGGGCAACTAGTGAAGCTTTCTTT. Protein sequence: CASSMRATSEAFF.